The next 30 T cell receptor beta chains were all read from a single sample in a study of cytomegalovirus exposure and HLA in healthy donors. The PCR had 60 Vbeta and 13 Jbeta primers. Some clones are missing from TCRdb's copy, which holds only in-frame ones; the method was immunoSEQ multiplex PCR. This sample's table has around 140,000 clones. The sequenced sample was PBMCs. These receptors originate from a woman in her thirties or forties in good health and CMV-seropositive.

As regards this clone: Within the sample, other DNA sequences also encode this same CDR3. The chain carries TRBV27 and TRBJ2-1; 7 nucleotides agree with TRBD2. This CDR3 spans 15 amino acids. J was trimmed by 0 bases and V by 2 bases; bases with no gene match: 1. In germline, CDR1 is MNHEY, CDR2 SMNVEV (reference sequence). The CDR3: CASSLGGSSYNEQFF. The CDR3 DNA sequence: TGTGCCAGCAGTTTAGGCGGGAGCTCCTACAATGAGCAGTTCTTC.

The rearrangement uses TRBV27 and TRBJ2-1; no clear D. The CDR3 runs to 13 residues. Trimming cost V 2 bases and J 2 bases, with 4 bases left between them. Germline V CDR1 and CDR2: MNHEY, SMNVEV (reference sequence). The CDR3 region is CASSLNTYNEQFF. CDR3 coding DNA: TGTGCCAGCAGTTTAAACACCTACAATGAGCAGTTCTTC.

This chain uses TRBV7-3 with TRBJ2-1, with 12 bases aligning to TRBD2. This CDR3 comprises 16 residues. The V gene end was trimmed by 6 bases and the J gene end by 7 bases; junction bases not matched to a gene: 10. In germline, CDR1 is SGHTA, CDR2 FQGTGA. CDR3 residues: CASSFSTSGSKNEQFF. The CDR3 bases are TGTGCCAGCAGTTTTTCGACTAGCGGGAGTAAAAATGAGCAGTTCTTC.

The genes are TRBV13 and TRBJ2-7, with 11 bases fitting TRBD2. Germline V gives CDR1 PRHDT, CDR2 FYEKMQ (reference sequence). The CDR3 is 14 amino acids. The V gene end was trimmed by 5 bases and the J gene end by 4 bases; junction bases not matched to a gene: 4. The CDR3 region has the DNA TGTGCCAGCAGCCCCGCTAGCGGGGGGTACGAGCAGTACTTC. Its protein product is CASSPASGGYEQYF.

This chain uses TRBV10-1 with TRBJ2-1; 7 nucleotides agree with TRBD1. The CDR3 consists of 18 residues. Per germline, CDR1 WNHNN and CDR2 SYGVQD (reference sequence). After removal of 2 bases from V and 5 bases from J, the junction contained 15 bases not matched to a gene. The CDR3 reads CASSEPGLGLGQDNEQFF. In nucleotides, the CDR3 is TGCGCCAGCAGTGAGCCGGGTCTAGGGCTTGGACAGGACAATGAGCAGTTCTTC.

The chain employs TRBV30 and TRBJ1-2; 7 bases match TRBD1. This CDR3 has 13 amino acids. The V gene's germline CDR1 is GTSNPN and CDR2 SVGIG (reference sequence). V was pared by 7 bases and J by 4 bases, with 9 bases of the junction left unmatched. CDR3: CASPKGDSYGYTF. DNA of the CDR3: TGTGCCTCACCTAAGGGGGACAGCTATGGCTACACCTTC. The full variable domain, completed using reference TRBV30 and TRBJ1-2, is SQTIHQWPATLVQPVGSPLSLECTVEGTSNPNLYWYRQAAGRGLQLLFYSVGIGQISSEVPQNLSASRPQDRQFILSSKKLLLSDSGFYLCASPKGDSYGYTFGSGTRLTVV.

The DNA of the CDR3 is TGTGCCAGCAGCTTTGACAGCTCCTACGAGCAGTACTTC. Translated, it gives CASSFDSSYEQYF. This sequence joins TRBV7-9 and TRBJ2-7; D is possibly TRBD1 (5 bases). With 3 bases removed from V and 0 bases from J, the gap between germline ends came to 6 bases. CDR3 length: 13 amino acids. Germline V gene lookup returns CDR1 SEHNR and CDR2 FQNEAQ (reference sequence). The full variable domain, with the rest looked up from reference TRBV7-9 and TRBJ2-7, is DTGVSQNPRHKITKRGQNVTFRCDPISEHNRLYWYRQTLGQGPEFLTYFQNEAQLEKSRLLSDRFSAERPKGSFSTLEIQRTEQGDSAMYLCASSFDSSYEQYFGPGTRLTVT.

This sequence joins TRBV28 and TRBJ2-7, with D unresolved. The V gene's germline CDR1 is MDHEN and CDR2 SYDVKM. CDR3 length: 12 residues. Trimming cost V 6 bases and J 0 bases, with 6 bases left between them. CDR3 DNA sequence: TGTGCCAGCAGGGGCGACTCCTACGAGCAGTACTTC. It is translated as CASRGDSYEQYF.

This chain links TRBV5-1 with TRBJ2-6; possibly TRBD2 for D (5 bases). The CDR3 length is 17 residues. V lost 1 base and J 0 bases, leaving 11 bases between the germline ends. Per germline, CDR1 SGHRS and CDR2 YFSETQ. CDR3 residues: CASSLKAGGSGANVLTF. The CDR3 DNA reads as TGCGCCAGCAGCTTGAAGGCAGGAGGCTCTGGGGCCAACGTCCTGACTTTC. Supplemented by reference TRBV5-1 and TRBJ2-6, the full variable domain reads KAGVTQTPRYLIKTRGQQVTLSCSPISGHRSVSWYQQTPGQGLQFLFEYFSETQRNKGNFPGRFSGRQFSNSRSEMNVSTLELGDSALYLCASSLKAGGSGANVLTFGAGSRLTVL.

The chain recombines TRBV28 with TRBJ1-2, with 8 bases that match TRBD1. The J segment lost 2 bases and the V segment lost 5 bases, leaving 7 bases of the junction unmatched. Germline V gene data show CDR1 as MDHEN and CDR2 as SYDVKM. The CDR3 runs 15 residues. The CDR3 sequence: CASSPLGQGNYGYTF. CDR3 DNA sequence: TGTGCCAGCAGTCCCCTTGGACAGGGCAACTATGGCTACACCTTC.

This rearrangement joins TRBV18 to TRBJ1-5, with TRBD1 as a possible D gene (6 bases). Germline V CDR1 and CDR2: KGHSH, LQKENI. The length of the CDR3 is 15 residues. V dropped 5 bases and J dropped 0 bases, with 11 bases sitting between them. CDR3 loop: CASSGTQYSNQPQHF. DNA for the CDR3: TGTGCCAGCTCAGGGACACAGTATAGCAATCAGCCCCAGCATTTT. The full variable domain, in which reference TRBV18 and TRBJ1-5 provide the parts outside the CDR3, is NAGVMQNPRHLVRRRGQEARLRCSPMKGHSHVYWYRQLPEEGLKFMVYLQKENIIDESGMPKERFSAEFPKEGPSILRIQQVVRGDSAAYFCASSGTQYSNQPQHFGDGTRLSIL.

With regard to this clone: The junction departs from the called germline gene at one end, perhaps through a read error. The chain uses TRBV7-7 and TRBJ2-2; tentatively, D is TRBD1 (5 bases). This CDR3 comprises 15 residues. Per germline, CDR1 SSHAT and CDR2 FNYEAQ (reference sequence). The CDR3 DNA sequence: TGTGCTAGCAGCCCTCAGGGCGCGGACACCGGGGAGCTGTTTTTT. Protein sequence: CASSPQGADTGELFF.

The genes are TRBV5-1 and TRBJ2-2; D possibly corresponds to TRBD2 (6 bases). Trimming took off 2 bases at V and 1 base at J, with 9 bases between the two ends. Germline values: CDR1 SGHRS, CDR2 YFSETQ. The CDR3 extends over 15 amino acids. The CDR3 here is CASSFGSLNTGELFF. The CDR3 DNA reads as TGCGCCAGCAGCTTCGGGAGCCTGAACACCGGGGAGCTGTTTTTT.

The chain carries TRBV5-4 and TRBJ1-1, with a tentative D call TRBD1 (6 bases). Between the trimmed V and J ends, which lost 0 bases and 8 bases, there was a span of 11 bases. Looked up from germline, CDR1 is SGHNT and CDR2 is YYREEE (reference sequence). The CDR3 spans 13 residues. CDR3 loop: CASSLDPQGEAFF. CDR3 bases: TGTGCCAGCAGCTTGGATCCACAGGGAGAAGCTTTCTTT.

V and J are TRBV4-3 and TRBJ2-3, with TRBD2 matching over 7 bases. Germline V gene data show CDR1 as LGHNA and CDR2 as YSLEER. The CDR3 extends over 19 amino acids. V lost 4 bases to trimming and J lost 0 bases; unmatched junction nucleotides: 16. Here the CDR3 DNA reads TGCGCCAGCAGCCTCGGTGGACTATCGACTAGCATCAGCACAGATACGCAGTATTTT. Its translation: CASSLGGLSTSISTDTQYF.

The chain couples TRBV10-2 to TRBJ2-3; 10 positions match TRBD2. This CDR3 is built from 15 residues. The germline CDR1 and CDR2 sequences are WSHSY and SAAADI. J was trimmed by 5 bases and V by 4 bases; bases with no gene match: 6. The CDR3 here is CASSGRGLAEDTQYF. Written as DNA, the CDR3 is TGCGCCAGCAGTGGCCGAGGACTAGCGGAAGATACGCAGTATTTT.

J is TRBJ1-2 and V is TRBV6-1; TRBD1 might be the D (6 bases). Germline loops: CDR1 MNHNS, CDR2 SASEGT. V was pared by 5 bases and J by 6 bases, with 10 bases between. This CDR3 is 12 amino acids long. The DNA of the CDR3 is TGTGCCAGCAGTTTCTACAGGGATGGCTACACCTTC. Translated: CASSFYRDGYTF.

The chain has TRBV19 and TRBJ2-3; D unresolved. From germline, CDR1 is LNHDA and CDR2 SQIVND (reference sequence). V was cut by 3 bases and J by 0 bases, with 7 bases left in between. The CDR3 runs 14 residues. The CDR3 DNA follows: TGTGCCAGTAGTATCGGGTACAGCACAGATACGCAGTATTTT. Encoded protein: CASSIGYSTDTQYF.

The gene calls are TRBV5-6 and TRBJ2-1; TRBD1 might be the D (6 bases). This CDR3 comprises 18 residues. V lost 4 bases and J lost 0, with 20 bases in between. From germline, CDR1 is SGHDT and CDR2 YYEEEE. CDR3 region: CASSLTGYEVNSYNEQFF. Here the CDR3 DNA reads TGTGCCAGCAGCCTTACAGGGTACGAAGTGAACTCCTACAATGAGCAGTTCTTC. Using reference TRBV5-6 and TRBJ2-1 for the parts outside the CDR3, the full variable domain is DAGVTQSPTHLIKTRGQQVTLRCSPKSGHDTVSWYQQALGQGPQFIFQYYEEEERQRGNFPDRFSGHQFPNYSSELNVNALLLGDSALYLCASSLTGYEVNSYNEQFFGPGTRLTVL.

The CDR3 is CASSPRDLIGHNEQFF. The DNA of the CDR3 is TGTGCCAGCTCACCACGGGACTTAATAGGGCACAATGAGCAGTTCTTC. The rearrangement uses TRBV18 and TRBJ2-1; D may be TRBD2 (6 bases). Germline assignment: CDR1 KGHSH and CDR2 LQKENI. Deletions cut 1 base from V and 5 bases from J, with 15 bases between. This CDR3 is 16 amino acids long.

The CDR3 sequence is CASSRRTGAVYGYTF. CDR3 sequence (DNA): TGTGCCAGCTCCCGGCGGACAGGGGCCGTCTATGGCTACACCTTC. The chain combines TRBV18 with TRBJ1-2; 9 bases align to TRBD1. CDR1 and CDR2 (germline): KGHSH, LQKENI. Losses at the gene ends were 6 bases for V and 4 bases for J; bases not matched to a gene: 9. This CDR3 spans 15 amino acids.

The CDR3 nucleotides are TGTGCCAGTAGCCGAGTATCTTCTTCCAGAGGGATGCCCTACGAGCAGTACTTC. Protein product: CASSRVSSSRGMPYEQYF. This chain uses TRBV19 with TRBJ2-7; D may be TRBD2 (5 bases). This CDR3 is 18 amino acids long. Germline V CDR1 and CDR2: LNHDA, SQIVND (reference sequence). The ends were cut back, 6 bases at V and 2 bases at J, with 26 bases in the middle.

The gene calls are TRBV10-2 and TRBJ1-2, with TRBD1 matching 8 bases. The CDR3 spans 16 residues. The J segment lost 0 bases and the V segment lost 5 bases, leaving 8 bases of the junction unmatched. Germline loops: CDR1 WSHSY, CDR2 SAAADI. This CDR3 is CASSPSGGYTNYGYTF. CDR3 nucleotide sequence: TGCGCCAGCAGTCCTTCAGGGGGCTATACTAACTATGGCTACACCTTC.

This chain links TRBV28 with TRBJ2-7; D perhaps matches TRBD1 (5 bases). This CDR3 comprises 11 residues. Between the trimmed V and J ends, which lost 6 bases and 4 bases, there was a span of 7 bases. Germline assignment: CDR1 MDHEN and CDR2 SYDVKM. CDR3 DNA: TGTGCCAGCAGCCGGACATACGAGCAGTACTTC. It specifies CASSRTYEQYF.

The V and J genes are TRBV5-1 and TRBJ1-5; TRBD1 aligns across 8 bases. From germline, CDR1 is SGHRS and CDR2 YFSETQ. J gave up 3 bases and V 2 bases, and 10 bases lay outside the gene matches. The CDR3 has 17 residues. The CDR3 DNA sequence: TGCGCCAGCAGCTTCCGGAGGACAGGGTCCTTCAATCAGCCCCAGCATTTT. It yields the protein CASSFRRTGSFNQPQHF. The full variable domain, with the rest looked up from reference TRBV5-1 and TRBJ1-5, is KAGVTQTPRYLIKTRGQQVTLSCSPISGHRSVSWYQQTPGQGLQFLFEYFSETQRNKGNFPGRFSGRQFSNSRSEMNVSTLELGDSALYLCASSFRRTGSFNQPQHFGDGTRLSIL.

This sequence joins TRBV7-9 and TRBJ1-1; the match to TRBD1 covers 12 bases. Germline loops: CDR1 SEHNR, CDR2 FQNEAQ (reference sequence). The CDR3 is 17 amino acids. V gave up 5 bases and J gave up 5 bases; unmatched junction bases: 12. The CDR3 is CASSLTGTGGARTEAFF. The CDR3 DNA reads TGTGCCAGCAGCCTAACCGGGACAGGGGGCGCGAGGACTGAAGCTTTCTTT.

V gene TRBV5-4 combines with J gene TRBJ2-7, with 16 positions matching TRBD2. Germline loops: CDR1 SGHNT, CDR2 YYREEE (reference sequence). CDR3 length: 17 amino acids. V lost 3 bases, J lost 4 bases, and 7 bases stayed unmatched. The chain's CDR3 is CASSWGLAGGPRYEQYF. CDR3 bases: TGTGCCAGCAGCTGGGGACTAGCGGGAGGGCCTCGGTACGAGCAGTACTTC.

J is TRBJ2-7 and V is TRBV5-1; 8 bases agree with TRBD1. Trimming took 4 bases from V and 5 from J; bases not matched to a gene: 11. The CDR3 has 15 residues. The germline gives CDR1 SGHRS, CDR2 YFSETQ. Here the CDR3 DNA reads TGCGCCAGCAGCCCGCGCCGGACAGGGAGCCACGAGCAGTACTTC. Its protein product is CASSPRRTGSHEQYF. Together with reference TRBV5-1 and TRBJ2-7, the CDR3 gives the full variable domain: KAGVTQTPRYLIKTRGQQVTLSCSPISGHRSVSWYQQTPGQGLQFLFEYFSETQRNKGNFPGRFSGRQFSNSRSEMNVSTLELGDSALYLCASSPRRTGSHEQYFGPGTRLTVT.

The J gene is TRBJ1-1, the V gene TRBV7-8, with 7 nucleotides matching TRBD1. Germline CDR1 SGHVS, CDR2 FQNEAQ. The ends lost 1 base at V and 5 bases at J; junction bases unmatched: 4. The CDR3 has 14 amino acids. The CDR3 sequence: CASSLETGRTEAFF. CDR3 DNA: TGTGCCAGCAGCTTAGAGACAGGGCGGACTGAAGCTTTCTTT.

The chain uses TRBV5-1 and TRBJ2-7; D remains unclear. V was cut by 0 bases and J by 6 bases, with 7 bases left in between. The CDR3 is 12 residues long. Germline values: CDR1 SGHRS, CDR2 YFSETQ. In DNA, the CDR3 is TGCGCCAGCAGCTTGGCTGGCATCGAGCAGTACTTC. Translation gives CASSLAGIEQYF.